This is a list of T cell receptor beta chains from one sample in a study of neurological immune-mediated disorders. MiXCR, run by TCRdb on the 5' RACE reads, gives a single entry per CDR3 protein. The top ten hold about 4.1% of the sample, which has some 47,000 distinct CDR3 sequences, 20% to 25% seen once. Material for sequencing was PBMCs. The receptors shown here come from a man aged 60-69 years with HTLV-1-associated myelopathy (HAM/TSP). CDR3s include the opening cysteine and the closing phenylalanine or tryptophan. A D gene is named only where the DNA matches it firmly. Expanded clones get a size class; other rows say once, few or many, or leave the size out.

cdr3_nt: TGCGCCAGCACGCCGGGAGGGTTCAACACCGGGGAGCTGTTTTTT; cdr3_aa: CASTPGGFNTGELFF; j_call: TRBJ2-2; d_call: TRBD2; v_call: TRBV5-1; clone_size: many
cdr3_nt: TGTGCCAGCAGACCCCAGGACACTGAAGCTTTCTTT; cdr3_aa: CASRPQDTEAFF; j_call: TRBJ1-1; d_call: -; v_call: TRBV2; clone_size: -
cdr3_nt: TGTGCCAGCAGCCGTCGGGGCGGGGAGATCAGCACAGATACGCAGTATTTT; cdr3_aa: CASSRRGGEISTDTQYF; j_call: TRBJ2-3; d_call: -; v_call: TRBV13; clone_size: many
cdr3_nt: TGCGCCAGCAGCCAAGAAATATTAAACACTGAAGCTTTCTTT; cdr3_aa: CASSQEILNTEAFF; j_call: TRBJ1-1; d_call: -; v_call: TRBV4-1; clone_size: many
cdr3_nt: TGCAGTGCTAGAGATAGCCTAGCGGGAGCCCGAAATGAGCAGTTCTTC; cdr3_aa: CSARDSLAGARNEQFF; j_call: TRBJ2-1; d_call: TRBD2; v_call: TRBV20-1; clone_size: many
cdr3_nt: TGTGCCAGCAGCCAGTCAGGGACAGGGGGAGGTAGCAATCAGCCCCAGCATTTT; cdr3_aa: CASSQSGTGGGSNQPQHF; j_call: TRBJ1-5; d_call: TRBD1; v_call: TRBV3-1; clone_size: many
cdr3_nt: TGTGCCAGCAGCCCGATGGGGGCTGGGGCCAACGTCCTGACTTTC; cdr3_aa: CASSPMGAGANVLTF; j_call: TRBJ2-6; d_call: -; v_call: TRBV9; clone_size: many
cdr3_nt: TGCAGCGTCAGCGGGAGAGCTGACGAGCAGTACTTC; cdr3_aa: CSVSGRADEQYF; j_call: TRBJ2-7; d_call: TRBD2; v_call: TRBV29-1; clone_size: many
cdr3_nt: TGTGCCAGCAGGTCCTCCGGGGGGAAAACCACTGAAGCTTTCTTT; cdr3_aa: CASRSSGGKTTEAFF; j_call: TRBJ1-1; d_call: -; v_call: TRBV7-9; clone_size: many
cdr3_nt: TGTGCCAGCAGCTTAGTTAATTGGCTAAACGAGCAGTACTTC; cdr3_aa: CASSLVNWLNEQYF; j_call: TRBJ2-7; d_call: -; v_call: TRBV11-2; clone_size: many
cdr3_nt: TGCAGTGCGAGCCGGGGGACTAGCGGAAGCACAGATACGCAGTATTTT; cdr3_aa: CSASRGTSGSTDTQYF; j_call: TRBJ2-3; d_call: TRBD2; v_call: TRBV20-1; clone_size: many
cdr3_nt: TGCAGTGCTAGTCCAGGAGGGAACACTGAAGCTTTCTTT; cdr3_aa: CSASPGGNTEAFF; j_call: TRBJ1-1; d_call: -; v_call: TRBV20-1; clone_size: many
cdr3_nt: TGTGCCAGCAGACCCCTTGGGGGATACCGCAGCTCCTATAATTCACCCCTCCACTTT; cdr3_aa: CASRPLGGYRSSYNSPLHF; j_call: TRBJ1-6; d_call: -; v_call: TRBV6-6; clone_size: many
cdr3_nt: TGCGCCAGCAGCGCAAACGTGGGGGGGAACACTGAAGCTTTCTTT; cdr3_aa: CASSANVGGNTEAFF; j_call: TRBJ1-1; d_call: -; v_call: TRBV5-1; clone_size: many
cdr3_nt: TGCAGTGCTAGACCAATCCGAGAGGGATCGGAGACCCAGTACTTC; cdr3_aa: CSARPIREGSETQYF; j_call: TRBJ2-5; d_call: -; v_call: TRBV20-1; clone_size: many
cdr3_nt: TGCGCCAGCAGCCAGGAAGGGACGCCGGGACAGGGGGGAAACACCATATATTTT; cdr3_aa: CASSQEGTPGQGGNTIYF; j_call: TRBJ1-3; d_call: TRBD1; v_call: TRBV4-3; clone_size: -
cdr3_nt: TGTGCCAGTAGCCCCCGGAGCTCCTACTATGAGCAGTTCTTC; cdr3_aa: CASSPRSSYYEQFF; j_call: TRBJ2-1; d_call: -; v_call: TRBV28; clone_size: -
cdr3_nt: TGTGCCAGCAGTTTAGCGGGGGTCTACAATGAGCAGTTCTTC; cdr3_aa: CASSLAGVYNEQFF; j_call: TRBJ2-1; d_call: -; v_call: TRBV12-3/TRBV12-4; clone_size: many
cdr3_nt: TGTGCCATCGGCGGAGGGGAAATTCGGCACAATGAGCAGTTCTTC; cdr3_aa: CAIGGGEIRHNEQFF; j_call: TRBJ2-1; d_call: -; v_call: TRBV28; clone_size: many
cdr3_nt: TGCGCCAGCAGCCCGATCGGGGGCGGAGGGGCCAAAAACATTCAGTACTTC; cdr3_aa: CASSPIGGGGAKNIQYF; j_call: TRBJ2-4; d_call: -; v_call: TRBV5-1; clone_size: -
cdr3_nt: TGCAGTGCTAGAGAGCCGGAGAACACTGAAGCTTTCTTT; cdr3_aa: CSAREPENTEAFF; j_call: TRBJ1-1; d_call: -; v_call: TRBV20-1; clone_size: many
cdr3_nt: TGTGCCAGCAGCGGCTTCGGGACTAGCGGTAACACCGGGGAGCTGTTTTTT; cdr3_aa: CASSGFGTSGNTGELFF; j_call: TRBJ2-2; d_call: TRBD2; v_call: TRBV6-1; clone_size: few
cdr3_nt: TGTGCCAGCAGCCAAGGTTCCCTAGCGGGAGTAGGAGAGCAGTACTTC; cdr3_aa: CASSQGSLAGVGEQYF; j_call: TRBJ2-7; d_call: TRBD2; v_call: TRBV3-1; clone_size: many